The present TCR beta chain was sequenced within a study of CD8+CD57+ T cells in acquired aplastic anemia. Trimming removed 4 bases at V and 3 bases at J, with 10 bases between. This CDR3 has 13 amino acids. In germline, CDR1 is DFQATT, CDR2 SNEGSKA (reference sequence). In patients chosen for sequencing, flow cytometry had shown CD8+CD57+ cell expansion. The template for TCR beta VDJ and CDR3 sequence profiling was genomic DNA. MiXCR, run by TCRdb on the reads, gives a single entry per CDR3 protein. The data contain 200,000 or so distinct CDR3 sequences, under 55% of them seen just once; the ten biggest clones take up approximately 9.7%. Study results and caveats: CD8+ Simpson's diversity did not differ significantly between patients and controls.

This clonotype has at least ten counts. Its antigen is as yet unknown. Sequencing was performed on sorted CD4+, CD8+, or CD8+CD57+ T cells (not recorded which) from PBMCs. The sequence came from a human donor with aplastic anemia. This sequence joins TRBV20-1 and TRBJ2-1, with unresolved D. CDR3 in DNA: TGCAGTGCTATGTCTCCGGGCTACAATGAGCAGTTCTTC. It yields the protein CSAMSPGYNEQFF.